The 10 T cell receptor beta chains presented below share a single source sample, sequenced in a study of Ad26.COV2.S vaccination and SARS-CoV-2 variants. Sequencing was performed with immunoSEQ multiplex PCR; in TCRdb, only in-frame clones are kept and a portion is missing. The sample lists more than 150,000 clones; around 88% were seen once. The specimen comprised peripheral blood, sampled after recovery from COVID-19. Receptors originate from a human donor who had recovered from COVID-19.

The chain employs TRBV5-1 and TRBJ2-5; 7 nucleotides align to TRBD2. Looked up from germline, CDR1 is SGHRS and CDR2 is YFSETQ. The V and J ends lost 4 bases and 5 bases, in that order; junction bases with no gene match: 11. The CDR3 contains 15 residues. In DNA, the CDR3 is TGCGCCAGCAGCCCGGGGGGTATTGATGGGGAGACCCAGTACTTC. Residues: CASSPGGIDGETQYF.

The chain couples TRBV5-1 to TRBJ2-3, with 9 bases that match TRBD1. Trimming cost V 5 bases and J 4 bases; bases outside gene matches: 5. Germline CDR1 SGHRS, CDR2 YFSETQ. This CDR3 region has 14 residues. CDR3 protein: CASRPQGAPDTQYF. In nucleotides, the CDR3 is TGCGCCAGCAGACCACAGGGGGCCCCAGATACGCAGTATTTT.

The chain combines TRBV19 with TRBJ2-5; no firm D call. Trimming stripped 7 bases from V and 2 bases from J, with 8 bases between. CDR3 size: 12 residues. In germline, CDR1 is LNHDA, CDR2 SQIVND (reference sequence). In DNA, the CDR3 is TGTGCCAGTAATAGTCCACAAGAGACCCAGTACTTC. It translates to CASNSPQETQYF.

The chain is built from TRBV24-1 and TRBJ1-2, with 8 nucleotides matching TRBD1. The CDR3 sequence is 12 residues long. V dropped 6 bases and J dropped 10; count of bases not matched to a gene: 6. The germline V gene has CDR1 KGHDR and CDR2 SFDVKD. CDR3 amino acids: CATSSGGASYTF. For the CDR3, the DNA is TGTGCCACCAGTTCAGGGGGCGCATCCTACACCTTC.

Concerning this clone: Other DNA sequences in the sample encode the same CDR3. The rearrangement links TRBV7-9 to TRBJ2-3; D is possibly TRBD1 (5 bases). This CDR3 contains 13 residues. The germline V gene has CDR1 SEHNR and CDR2 FQNEAQ (reference sequence). Trimming left V 4 bases short and J 1 base short, with 6 bases between. The CDR3 coding sequence is TGTGCCAGCAGCTCGACAGGCACAGATACGCAGTATTTT. This codes for CASSSTGTDTQYF.

This chain links TRBV27 with TRBJ2-3; the D gene is possibly TRBD2 (6 bases). From germline, CDR1 is MNHEY and CDR2 SMNVEV (reference sequence). This CDR3 is 14 amino acids long. V gave up 6 bases and J gave up 4 bases, with 14 bases separating them. CDR3 residues: CASSPDRGSDTQYF. In nucleotides, the CDR3 is TGTGCCAGCAGCCCAGACCGGGGGTCAGATACGCAGTATTTT.

This clone was observed once. V and J are TRBV7-8 and TRBJ2-3, with D uncertain. V lost 1 base and J lost 1, with 9 bases in between. Looked up from germline, CDR1 is SGHVS and CDR2 is FQNEAQ. The CDR3 extends over 15 amino acids. The DNA for the CDR3 is TGTGCCAGCAGCTTAGATACAAGTGGCACAGATACGCAGTATTTT. Translating it yields CASSLDTSGTDTQYF.

The chain combines TRBV7-8 with TRBJ2-1; no definite D call. The germline V gene encodes CDR1 SGHVS and CDR2 FQNEAQ. The CDR3 runs 11 residues. V shed 8 bases and J shed 8 bases, with 10 bases lying between them. The CDR3 protein is CASAPGDEQFF. CDR3 in DNA: TGTGCCAGCGCTCCTGGGGATGAGCAGTTCTTC.

In its sample, this clone was seen once. The genes are TRBV5-1 and TRBJ2-5, with 14 bases aligning to TRBD2. V shed 4 bases and J 5 bases; nucleotides not matched to a gene: 7. Germline-derived CDR1 and CDR2 are SGHRS and YFSETQ. This CDR3 contains 16 residues. CDR3 region: CASSPGTSGSGETQYF. CDR3 DNA sequence: TGCGCCAGCAGCCCAGGGACTAGCGGGAGTGGGGAGACCCAGTACTTC.

V is TRBV11-2 and J is TRBJ2-2; 7 bases are shared with TRBD2. Germline V gene sequence: CDR1 SGHAT, CDR2 FQNNGV. The V segment lost 6 bases and the J segment 1 base; nucleotides outside the gene matches: 8. The CDR3 runs 16 residues. DNA for the CDR3: TGTGCCAGCAGTTTGAGAGGCGGGGGGAACACCGGGGAGCTGTTTTTT. Translating it yields CASSLRGGGNTGELFF.